The 6 T cell receptor beta chains given below trace back to one sample, sequenced in a study of blood T cell repertoires in COVID-19. Only in-frame clones appear in the TCRdb table, and some are missing; sequencing was by immunoSEQ multiplex PCR. This sample has roughly 440,000 clones, with around 89% found just once. Sequenced input: peripheral blood. These receptors were obtained from a woman aged 45 to 65 with COVID-19, enrolled during active disease.

The chain uses TRBV2 and TRBJ2-2, with 9 bases aligning to TRBD1. Germline V gene lookup returns CDR1 SNHLY and CDR2 FYNNEI. The ends lost 7 bases at V and 4 bases at J; junction bases unmatched: 4. The CDR3 is 14 residues long. This CDR3 reads CASKPGQGTGELFF. The CDR3 nucleotides are TGTGCCAGCAAACCGGGACAGGGCACCGGGGAGCTGTTTTTT.

The table lists this clone with a count of one. The sample contains more than one DNA sequence encoding this CDR3. CDR3 in DNA: TGTGCCACCAGTGACCTGGGCGACACCGGGGAGCTGTTTTTT. Translated: CATSDLGDTGELFF. The V gene is TRBV24-1, the J gene TRBJ2-2; D uncertain. V was clipped by 4 bases and J by 3 bases, with 8 bases between them. The germline gives CDR1 KGHDR, CDR2 SFDVKD. The CDR3 is 14 residues long.

The chain uses TRBV27 and TRBJ1-2, with D maybe TRBD1 (5 bases). There are 13 residues in the CDR3. V gave up 5 bases and J gave up 6 bases, with 13 bases separating them. CDR1 is MNHEY and CDR2 is SMNVEV in the germline V gene (reference sequence). The DNA of the CDR3 is TGTGCCAGCAGTCAAGGGACTTCGGATGGCTACACCTTC. It specifies CASSQGTSDGYTF.

This clone was counted between two and nine times. The chain couples TRBV19 to TRBJ1-5, with D perhaps matching TRBD1 (5 bases). The CDR3 consists of 15 residues. Deletions cut 1 base from V and 10 bases from J, with 17 bases between. Germline-derived CDR1 and CDR2 are LNHDA and SQIVND (reference sequence). Here the CDR3 reads CASSIGFDGGGPQHF. Here the CDR3 DNA reads TGTGCCAGTAGTATAGGGTTTGACGGGGGTGGCCCCCAGCATTTT.

The V and J genes are TRBV6-1 and TRBJ1-4; 10 bases align to TRBD1. This CDR3 region has 17 residues. The V and J ends lost 4 bases and 1 base, in that order; junction bases with no gene match: 6. Germline CDR1 is MNHNS and CDR2 is SASEGT. Here the CDR3 DNA reads TGTGCCAGCAGTGGAATGGGACAGGGGTTAACTAATGAAAAACTGTTTTTT. Its protein is CASSGMGQGLTNEKLFF.

This clone was counted between two and nine times. The chain recombines TRBV20-1 with TRBJ1-2; D is perhaps TRBD1 (5 bases). V was pared by 3 bases and J by 4 bases, with 15 bases between. The CDR3 has 14 amino acids. CDR1 is DFQATT and CDR2 is SNEGSKA in the germline V gene (reference sequence). The chain's CDR3 is CSASIQGVGYGYTF. The CDR3 coding sequence is TGCAGTGCTAGTATTCAGGGTGTGGGCTATGGCTACACCTTC.